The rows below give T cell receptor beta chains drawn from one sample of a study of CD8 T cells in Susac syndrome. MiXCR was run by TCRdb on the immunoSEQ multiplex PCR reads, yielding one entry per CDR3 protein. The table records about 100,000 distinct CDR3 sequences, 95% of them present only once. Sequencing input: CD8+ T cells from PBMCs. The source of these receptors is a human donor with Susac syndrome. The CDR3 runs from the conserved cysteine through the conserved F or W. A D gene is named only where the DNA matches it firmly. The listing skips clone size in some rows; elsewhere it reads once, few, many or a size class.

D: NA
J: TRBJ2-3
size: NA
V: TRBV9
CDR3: CASSDVPDTQYF
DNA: TGTGCCAGCAGCGACGTTCCAGATACGCAGTATTTT

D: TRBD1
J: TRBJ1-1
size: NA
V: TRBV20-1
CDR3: CSARTNRGRISTEAFF
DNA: TGCAGTGCTAGGACAAACAGGGGGCGGATCAGCACTGAAGCTTTCTTT

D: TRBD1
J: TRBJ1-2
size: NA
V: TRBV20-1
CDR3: CSAYRDSLGYTF
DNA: TGCAGTGCTTACCGGGACAGCCTGGGCTACACCTTC

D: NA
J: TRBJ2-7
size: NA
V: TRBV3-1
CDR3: CASSQRDGYEQYF
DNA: TGTGCCAGCAGCCAAAGGGACGGATACGAGCAGTACTTC

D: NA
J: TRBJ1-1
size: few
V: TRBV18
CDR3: CASSPAGNTEAFF
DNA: TGTGCCAGCTCGCCGGCAGGCAACACTGAAGCTTTCTTT

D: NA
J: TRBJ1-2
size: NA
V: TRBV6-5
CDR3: CASSYDTSYGYTF
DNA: TGTGCCAGCAGTTACGACACCAGCTATGGCTACACCTTC

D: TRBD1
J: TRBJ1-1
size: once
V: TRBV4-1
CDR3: CASSHEQGDTEAFF
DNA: TGCGCCAGCAGCCACGAACAGGGGGACACTGAAGCTTTCTTT

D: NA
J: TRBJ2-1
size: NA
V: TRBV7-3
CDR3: CASSLSGTNNEQFF
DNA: TGTGCCAGCAGCTTAAGCGGGACGAACAATGAGCAGTTCTTC

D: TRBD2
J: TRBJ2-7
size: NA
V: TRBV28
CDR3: CAVREGVEQYF
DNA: TGTGCCGTCAGGGAGGGCGTCGAGCAGTACTTC

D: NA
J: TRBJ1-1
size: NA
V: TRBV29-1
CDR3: CSVEGAGEAFF
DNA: TGCAGCGTTGAAGGGGCAGGTGAAGCTTTCTTT

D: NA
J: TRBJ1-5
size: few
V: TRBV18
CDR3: CASSPGNQPQHF
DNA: TGTGCCAGCTCACCAGGGAATCAGCCCCAGCATTTT

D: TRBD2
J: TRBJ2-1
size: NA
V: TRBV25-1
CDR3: CASSVRGRTSFNEQFF
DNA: TGTGCCAGCAGTGTTCGGGGTCGGACTAGTTTCAATGAGCAGTTCTTC

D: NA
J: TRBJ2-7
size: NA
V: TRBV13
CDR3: CASSFHVLTGEQYF
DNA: TGTGCCAGCAGCTTTCACGTCCTGACTGGGGAGCAGTACTTC

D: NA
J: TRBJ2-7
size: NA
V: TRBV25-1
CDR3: CASSAGIGREQYF
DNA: TGTGCCAGCAGTGCCGGGATTGGGCGCGAGCAGTACTTC

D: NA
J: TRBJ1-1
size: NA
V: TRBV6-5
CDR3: CASSYARNTEAFF
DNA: TGTGCCAGCAGTTACGCACGGAACACTGAAGCTTTCTTT

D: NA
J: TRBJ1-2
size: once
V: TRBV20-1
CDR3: CSAVIGGGYTF
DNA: TGCAGTGCTGTCATCGGTGGGGGCTACACCTTC

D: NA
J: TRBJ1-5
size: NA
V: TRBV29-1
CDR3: CSVVSGGDSNQPQHF
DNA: TGCAGCGTTGTATCTGGAGGGGATAGCAATCAGCCCCAGCATTTT

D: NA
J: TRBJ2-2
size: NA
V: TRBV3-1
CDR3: CASSQTSTAGELFF
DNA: TGTGCCAGCAGCCAGACTAGTACCGCCGGGGAGCTGTTTTTT

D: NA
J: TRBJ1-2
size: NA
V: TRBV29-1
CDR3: CSVGVNYGYTF
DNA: TGCAGCGTCGGGGTCAACTATGGCTACACCTTC

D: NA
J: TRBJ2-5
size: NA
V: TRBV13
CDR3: CASSSAQSWAVRETQYF
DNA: TGTGCCAGCAGCTCAGCTCAGAGTTGGGCGGTTCGGGAGACCCAGTACTTC

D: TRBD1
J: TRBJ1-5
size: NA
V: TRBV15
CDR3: CATSRGDRAPVSQHF
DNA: TGTGCCACCAGCAGAGGGGACAGGGCCCCTGTTTCCCAGCATTTT

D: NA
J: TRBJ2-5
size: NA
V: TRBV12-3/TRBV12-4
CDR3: CASSFGARETQYF
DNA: TGTGCCAGCAGTTTTGGGGCCCGGGAGACCCAGTACTTC

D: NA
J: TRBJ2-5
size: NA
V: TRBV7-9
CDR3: CASSLVSRERKETQYF
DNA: TGTGCCAGCAGCTTAGTATCCAGGGAAAGGAAAGAGACCCAGTACTTC

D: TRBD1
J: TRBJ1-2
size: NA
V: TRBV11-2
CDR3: CASSTTGDGYTF
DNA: TGTGCCAGCAGCACCACAGGGGATGGCTACACCTTC

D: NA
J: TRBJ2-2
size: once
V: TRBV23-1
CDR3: CASSHFDSYGPGELFF
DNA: TGCGCCAGCAGTCATTTCGACAGTTACGGGCCCGGGGAGCTGTTTTTT

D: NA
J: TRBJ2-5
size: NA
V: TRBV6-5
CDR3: CASSTGYETQYF
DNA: TGTGCCAGCAGTACAGGGTACGAGACCCAGTACTTC

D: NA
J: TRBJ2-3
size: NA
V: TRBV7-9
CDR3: CASSWGGGNADTQYF
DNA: TGTGCCAGCAGTTGGGGCGGGGGCAACGCGGATACGCAGTATTTT

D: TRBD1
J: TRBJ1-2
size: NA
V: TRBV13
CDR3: CASSFLDRGGYTF
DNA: TGTGCCAGCAGCTTTTTGGACAGGGGGGGCTACACCTTC

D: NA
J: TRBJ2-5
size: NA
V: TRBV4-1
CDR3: CASSGNTQETQYF
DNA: TGCGCCAGCAGCGGTAATACCCAAGAGACCCAGTACTTC

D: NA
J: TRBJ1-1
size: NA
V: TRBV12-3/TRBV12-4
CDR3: CASSLTSLEAFF
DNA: TGTGCCAGCAGTTTAACCAGCCTTGAAGCTTTCTTT

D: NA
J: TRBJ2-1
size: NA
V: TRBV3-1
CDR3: CASSTRRELHEQFF
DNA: TGTGCCAGCAGCACCCGGAGGGAGTTGCATGAGCAGTTCTTC

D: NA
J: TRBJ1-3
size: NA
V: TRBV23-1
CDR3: CASSRGDTIYF
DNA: TGCGCCAGCAGTCGGGGGGACACCATATATTTT

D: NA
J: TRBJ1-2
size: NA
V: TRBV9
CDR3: CASSVGTDYGYTF
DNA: TGTGCCAGCAGCGTAGGTACGGATTATGGCTACACCTTC

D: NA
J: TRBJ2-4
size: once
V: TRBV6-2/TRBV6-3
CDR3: CASRPEGGWNIQYF
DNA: TGTGCCAGCAGACCGGAGGGAGGTTGGAACATTCAGTACTTC

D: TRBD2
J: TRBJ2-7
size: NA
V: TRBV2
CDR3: CASSTATSGPTYEQYF
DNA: TGTGCCAGCAGTACGGCGACTAGCGGGCCGACCTACGAGCAGTACTTC

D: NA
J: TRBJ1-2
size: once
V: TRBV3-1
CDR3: CASSQEGLQGGSYTF
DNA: TGTGCCAGCAGCCAAGAAGGCCTACAGGGCGGAAGCTACACCTTC

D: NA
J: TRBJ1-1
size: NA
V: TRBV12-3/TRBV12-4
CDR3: CASSSTGGRTKAFF
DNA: TGTGCCAGCAGTTCCACTGGGGGGAGGACCAAAGCTTTCTTT

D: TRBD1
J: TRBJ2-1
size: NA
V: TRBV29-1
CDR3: CSVARQGSWAEQFF
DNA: TGCAGCGTTGCTCGACAGGGCTCCTGGGCTGAGCAGTTCTTC

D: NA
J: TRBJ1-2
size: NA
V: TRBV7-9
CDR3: CASESQTYGYTF
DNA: TGTGCCAGCGAATCACAGACCTATGGCTACACCTTC

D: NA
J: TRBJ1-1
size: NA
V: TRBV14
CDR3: CASGDMGEAFF
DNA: TGTGCCAGTGGAGATATGGGGGAAGCTTTCTTT

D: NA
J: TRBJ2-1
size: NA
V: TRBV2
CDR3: CASSEGTWEYNEQFF
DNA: TGTGCCAGCAGTGAAGGGACTTGGGAGTACAATGAGCAGTTCTTC